The entry below gives a single TCR beta chain sequence along with its context. Here immunoSEQ multiplex PCR was the method, and the copy in TCRdb shows in-frame clones only, minus some. The data contain approximately 140,000 clones, about 86% of them singletons. This entry belongs to a study of blood T cell repertoires in COVID-19. Looking at the study overall: T cells, B-cell-depleted T cells, or PBMCs provided the cDNA or gDNA that served as material.

Germline CDR1 MNHEY, CDR2 SMNVEV (reference sequence). V gave up 6 bases and J gave up 8 bases, with 17 bases separating them. CDR3 length: 15 residues. Sequencing was done on a sample of peripheral blood. The chain is built from TRBV27 and TRBJ1-6; a weak D match, TRBD1 (5 bases). This clonotype originated in a man between 65 and 80 years old with acute or convalescent COVID-19. CDR3 nucleotides: TGTGCCAGCAGGTCCCCGGGACGGGAGGATTCACCCCTCCACTTT. The encoded protein is CASRSPGREDSPLHF.